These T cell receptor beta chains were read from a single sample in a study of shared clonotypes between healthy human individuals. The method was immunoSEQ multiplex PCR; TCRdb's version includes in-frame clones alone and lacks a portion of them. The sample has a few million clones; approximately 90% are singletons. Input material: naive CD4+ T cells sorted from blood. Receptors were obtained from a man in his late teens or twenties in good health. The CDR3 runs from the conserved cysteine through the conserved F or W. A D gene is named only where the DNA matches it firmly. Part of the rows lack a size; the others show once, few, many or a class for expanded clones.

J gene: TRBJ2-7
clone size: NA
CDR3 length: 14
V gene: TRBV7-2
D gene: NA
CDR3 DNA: TGTGCCAGCAGCAGAGACCGGGACTCCCTCGAGCAGTACTTC
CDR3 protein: CASSRDRDSLEQYF

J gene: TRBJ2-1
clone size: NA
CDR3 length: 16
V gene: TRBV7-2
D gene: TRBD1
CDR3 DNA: TGTGCCAGCAGCTTAAGGACAGGGGCCTACTACAATGAGCAGTTCTTC
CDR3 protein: CASSLRTGAYYNEQFF

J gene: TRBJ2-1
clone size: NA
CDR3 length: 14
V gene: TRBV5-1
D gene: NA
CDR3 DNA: TGCGCCAAAAGAGGGACCCATCCTAAGGATGAGCAGTTCTTC
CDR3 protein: CAKRGTHPKDEQFF

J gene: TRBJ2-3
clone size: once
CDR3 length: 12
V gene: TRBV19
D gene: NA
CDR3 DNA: TGTGCCAGTAGTCCCCACGCAGATACGCAGTATTTT
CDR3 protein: CASSPHADTQYF

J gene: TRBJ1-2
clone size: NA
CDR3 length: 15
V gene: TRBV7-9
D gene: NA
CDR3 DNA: TGTGCCAGCAGCTTAGCGACCCCGGGGGCCTATGGCTACACCTTC
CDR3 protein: CASSLATPGAYGYTF

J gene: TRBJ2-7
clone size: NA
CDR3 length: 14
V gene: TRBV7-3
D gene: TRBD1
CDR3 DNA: TGTGCCAGCAGCCTTGACAGGGGGCCCTACGAGCAGTACTTC
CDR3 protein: CASSLDRGPYEQYF

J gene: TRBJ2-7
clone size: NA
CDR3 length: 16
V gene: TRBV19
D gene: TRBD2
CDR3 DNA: TGTGCCAGTAGTCCCCGCGGGGGGGGGCGTTCCTACGAGCAGTACTTC
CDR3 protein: CASSPRGGGRSYEQYF

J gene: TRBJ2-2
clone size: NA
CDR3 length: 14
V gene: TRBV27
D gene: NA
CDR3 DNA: TGTGCCAGCAGTGAATCGACGCTTCCCGGGGAGCTGTTTTTT
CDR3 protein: CASSESTLPGELFF

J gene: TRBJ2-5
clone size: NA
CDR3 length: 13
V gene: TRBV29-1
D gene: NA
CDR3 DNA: TGCAGCGTTGGGAGGTATATCCAAGAGACCCAGTACTTC
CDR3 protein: CSVGRYIQETQYF

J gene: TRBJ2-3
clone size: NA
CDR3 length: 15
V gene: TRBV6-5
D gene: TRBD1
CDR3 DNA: TGTGCCAGCAGTCGGACAGGGGAACGCACAGATACGCAGTATTTT
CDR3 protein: CASSRTGERTDTQYF

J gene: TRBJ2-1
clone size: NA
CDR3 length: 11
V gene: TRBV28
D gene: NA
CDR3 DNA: TGTGCCAGCAGTTCCCCGCCTGAGCAGTTCTTC
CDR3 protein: CASSSPPEQFF

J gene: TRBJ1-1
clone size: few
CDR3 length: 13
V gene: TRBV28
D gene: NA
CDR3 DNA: TGTGCCAGCACCGTCGGCAGTTACACTGAAGCTTTCTTT
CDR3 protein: CASTVGSYTEAFF

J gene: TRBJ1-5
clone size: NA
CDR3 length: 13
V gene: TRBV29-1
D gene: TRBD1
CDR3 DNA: TGCAGCGTCCGGACAGGCCCAAATCAGCCCCAGCATTTT
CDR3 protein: CSVRTGPNQPQHF

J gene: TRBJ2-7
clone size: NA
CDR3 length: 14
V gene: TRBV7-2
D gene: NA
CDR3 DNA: TGTGCCAGCAGCGTCTGGGACGGGGCCTACGAGCAGTACTTC
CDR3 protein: CASSVWDGAYEQYF

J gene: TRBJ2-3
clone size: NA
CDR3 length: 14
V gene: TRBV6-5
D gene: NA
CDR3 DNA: TGTGCCAGTCGGATGCGTCAAAGCACAGATACGCAGTATTTT
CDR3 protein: CASRMRQSTDTQYF

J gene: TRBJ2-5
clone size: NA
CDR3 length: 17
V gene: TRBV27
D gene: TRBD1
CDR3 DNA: TGTGCCAGCAGTTTAACCTTCAGACAGGGGGGGGGAGAGACCCAGTACTTC
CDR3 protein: CASSLTFRQGGGETQYF

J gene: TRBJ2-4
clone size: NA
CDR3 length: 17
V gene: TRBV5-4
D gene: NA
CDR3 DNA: TGTGCCAGCAGCTTGGCCGGGGGTGGAGCAGCCAAAAACATTCAGTACTTC
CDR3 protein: CASSLAGGGAAKNIQYF

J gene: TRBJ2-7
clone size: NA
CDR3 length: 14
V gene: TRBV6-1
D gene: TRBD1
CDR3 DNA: TGTGCCAGCAAGGAGAGACAGGGAACCTACGAGCAGTACTTC
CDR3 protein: CASKERQGTYEQYF

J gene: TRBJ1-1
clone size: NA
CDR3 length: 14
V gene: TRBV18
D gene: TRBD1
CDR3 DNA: TGTGCCAGCTCAATGGACAGGGTGAACACTGAAGCTTTCTTT
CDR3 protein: CASSMDRVNTEAFF

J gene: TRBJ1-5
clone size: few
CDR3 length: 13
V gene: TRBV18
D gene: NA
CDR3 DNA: TGTGCCAGCTCACCACAGAGCAATCAGCCCCAGCATTTT
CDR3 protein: CASSPQSNQPQHF

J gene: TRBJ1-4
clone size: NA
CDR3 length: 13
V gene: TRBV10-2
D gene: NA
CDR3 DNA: TGCGCCAGCGGGGGAGGGACTGGTGAAAAACTGTTTTTT
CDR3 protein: CASGGGTGEKLFF

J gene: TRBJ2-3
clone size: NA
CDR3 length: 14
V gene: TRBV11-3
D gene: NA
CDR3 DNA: TGTGCCAGCAGCCCAGGGGAAATCACAGATACGCAGTATTTT
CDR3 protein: CASSPGEITDTQYF

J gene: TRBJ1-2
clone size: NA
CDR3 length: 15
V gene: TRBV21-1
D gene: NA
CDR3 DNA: TGTGCCAGCAATACGGGGAAAGGACGTTACTATGGCTACACCTTC
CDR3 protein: CASNTGKGRYYGYTF

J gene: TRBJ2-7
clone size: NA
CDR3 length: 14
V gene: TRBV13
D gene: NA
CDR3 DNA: TGTGCCAGCAGCTTAGTTCGGGGACCCAACGAGCAGTACTTC
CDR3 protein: CASSLVRGPNEQYF

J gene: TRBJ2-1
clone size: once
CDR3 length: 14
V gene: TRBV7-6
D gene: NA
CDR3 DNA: TGTGCCAGCATGGGAAGCCCCAACCGAAATGAGCAGTTCTTC
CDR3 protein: CASMGSPNRNEQFF

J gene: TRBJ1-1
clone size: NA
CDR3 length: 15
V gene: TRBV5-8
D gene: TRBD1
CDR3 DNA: TGTGCCAGCAGCCCGGACAGGGTATTTCTCACTGAAGCTTTCTTT
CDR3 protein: CASSPDRVFLTEAFF

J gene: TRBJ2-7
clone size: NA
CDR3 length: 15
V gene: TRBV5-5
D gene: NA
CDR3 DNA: TGTGCCAGCAGCGTCCGGGCCGTGACGGACTACGAGCAGTACTTC
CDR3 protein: CASSVRAVTDYEQYF

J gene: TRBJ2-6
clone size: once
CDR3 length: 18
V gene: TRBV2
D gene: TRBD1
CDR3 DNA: TGTGCCATCAACTCCATTGGGGACAGCCCCTCTGGGGCCAACGTCCTGACTTTC
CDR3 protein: CAINSIGDSPSGANVLTF

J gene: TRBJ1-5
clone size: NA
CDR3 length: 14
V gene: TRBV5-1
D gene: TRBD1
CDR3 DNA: TGCGCCAGCAGCCCCAGGGGGGGGAATCAGCCCCAGCATTTT
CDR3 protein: CASSPRGGNQPQHF

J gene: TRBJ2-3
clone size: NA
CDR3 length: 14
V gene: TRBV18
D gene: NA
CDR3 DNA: TGTGCCAGCTCACGGGGCGGGGTCACAGATACGCAGTATTTT
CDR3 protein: CASSRGGVTDTQYF

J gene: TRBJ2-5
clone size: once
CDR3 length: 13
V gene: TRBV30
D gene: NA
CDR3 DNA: TGTGCCTGGAGTCCGGGTAGCAAAGAGACCCAGTACTTC
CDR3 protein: CAWSPGSKETQYF

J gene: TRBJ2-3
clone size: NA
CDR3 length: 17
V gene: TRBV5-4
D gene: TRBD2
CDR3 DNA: TGTGCCAGCAGCCCGCGACTAGCGGGGTTTGGGACAGATACGCAGTATTTT
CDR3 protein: CASSPRLAGFGTDTQYF

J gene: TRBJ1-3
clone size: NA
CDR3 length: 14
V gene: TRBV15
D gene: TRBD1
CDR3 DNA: TGTGCCACCAGCTCCCAGGGGGTTGGAAACACCATATATTTT
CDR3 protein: CATSSQGVGNTIYF

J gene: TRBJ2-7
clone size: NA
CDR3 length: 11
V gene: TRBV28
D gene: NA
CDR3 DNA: TGTGCCAGCACTGGAGCCTACGAGCAGTACTTC
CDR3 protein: CASTGAYEQYF

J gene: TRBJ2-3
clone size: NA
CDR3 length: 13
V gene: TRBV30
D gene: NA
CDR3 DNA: TGTGCCTGGAGCATGGCGCTTATGGATACGCAGTATTTT
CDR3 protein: CAWSMALMDTQYF

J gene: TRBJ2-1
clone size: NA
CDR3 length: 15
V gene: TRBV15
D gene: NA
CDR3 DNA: TGTGCCACCAGCAGAGGACAGGAGAGCTACAATGAGCAGTTCTTC
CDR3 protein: CATSRGQESYNEQFF

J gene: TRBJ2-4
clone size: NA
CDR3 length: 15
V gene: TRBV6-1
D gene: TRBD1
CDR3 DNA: TGTGCCAGCAGTGAAGAGGAACAGGGGGCAAACATTCAGTACTTC
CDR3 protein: CASSEEEQGANIQYF

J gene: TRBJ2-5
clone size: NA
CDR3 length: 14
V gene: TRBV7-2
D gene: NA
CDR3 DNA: TGTGCCAGCAGCTTAGTCAAGTACCAAGAGACCCAGTACTTC
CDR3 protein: CASSLVKYQETQYF

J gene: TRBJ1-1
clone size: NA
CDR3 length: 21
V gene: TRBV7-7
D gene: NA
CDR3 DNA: TGTGCTAGCAGCTTAACCTTACAAGCCTTACCGGGCCAAAATACCCCCACTGAAGCTTTCTTT
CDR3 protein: CASSLTLQALPGQNTPTEAFF

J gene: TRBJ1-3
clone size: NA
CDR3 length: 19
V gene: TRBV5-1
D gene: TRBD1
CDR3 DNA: TGCGCCAGCAGCTCCCTGGGGGGACAGGGGGCGCCTCATGGAAACACCATATATTTT
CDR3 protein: CASSSLGGQGAPHGNTIYF

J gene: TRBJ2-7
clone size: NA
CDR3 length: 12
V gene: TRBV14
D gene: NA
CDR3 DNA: TGTGCCAGCAGCCAAGCTCTCTACGAGCAGTACTTC
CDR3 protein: CASSQALYEQYF

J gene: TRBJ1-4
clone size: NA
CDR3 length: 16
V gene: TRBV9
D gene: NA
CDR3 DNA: TGTGCCAGCAGCTTAGAGGGCAGAGCAACTAATGAAAAACTGTTTTTT
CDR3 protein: CASSLEGRATNEKLFF